The T cell receptor (beta chain) described here comes from a study of control samples from healthy donors and cancer patients. Generated by immunoSEQ multiplex PCR, the TCRdb table keeps only in-frame clones and is missing some. The table includes about 160,000 clones, roughly 94% detected once. The TCR was taken from a woman between 35 and 50 years old in good health. The sequencing sample was made of blood.

CDR3 bases: TGTGCCAGCAGAGGCTTCCGAGAGGGTGAAGCTTTCTTT. Protein product: CASRGFREGEAFF. The chain employs TRBV12-3 or TRBV12-4 and TRBJ1-1; D unresolved. Trimming shortened V by 6 bases and J by 7 bases, and 15 bases separated the two germline ends. This CDR3 comprises 13 residues.